These 21 T cell receptor beta chains came from one sample sequenced in a study of post-analysis software for immune sequencing data. Overall study findings and caveats: With TRBV5-6, TRBV5-1 and TRBV20-1 included, about five TRBV segments were more frequent in patients than in controls.

Antigens of these TCRs are unknown. cDNA libraries for TCR beta contained unique molecular identifiers. MiXCR, applied by TCRdb to the PCR reads, yields one record per CDR3 protein. This repertoire shows roughly 700,000 distinct CDR3 sequences, less than 35% found once; its top ten account for roughly 0.54%. Sequenced: blood. The receptor set was obtained from a girl between 5 and 17 years old with multiple sclerosis.

The rearrangement uses TRBV24-1 and TRBJ2-1; 14 bases line up with TRBD2. Germline CDR1 and CDR2: KGHDR and SFDVKD. J lost 4 bases, V lost 3 bases, and 10 bases had no gene match. This CDR3 is built from 19 residues. CDR3 protein: CATSDPGTSGRGGYNEQFF. DNA of the CDR3: TGTGCCACCAGTGATCCGGGGACTAGCGGGAGAGGGGGGTACAATGAGCAGTTCTTC.

A single count supports this clonotype. The chain carries TRBV12-3 or TRBV12-4 and TRBJ1-2; tentative D call: TRBD1 (5 bases). The CDR3 extends over 14 amino acids. Trimming pared 6 bases from V and 2 bases from J, leaving 13 bases between. In DNA form, the CDR3 reads TGTGCCAGCAGCCGGGGCGGGCCAAACTATGGCTACACCTTC. This gives the protein CASSRGGPNYGYTF.

This sequence joins TRBV9 and TRBJ2-3, with 7 positions matching TRBD2. J was trimmed by 2 bases and V by 10 bases; bases with no gene match: 7. The germline CDR1 and CDR2 sequences are SGDLS and YYNGEE. This CDR3 is 13 amino acids long. The CDR3 DNA reads TGTGCCGCCTCCCGGGACTACACAGATACGCAGTATTTT. This gives the protein CAASRDYTDTQYF.

CDR3: CASSREGGGQPQHF. The CDR3, as DNA: TGTGCCAGCAGCCGGGAGGGGGGAGGTCAGCCCCAGCATTTT. The chain employs TRBV7-9 and TRBJ1-5, with D possibly TRBD1 on 6 matching bases. The CDR3 consists of 14 residues. Trimming removed 5 bases at V and 6 bases at J, with 14 bases between. Germline V CDR1 and CDR2: SEHNR, FQNEAQ (reference sequence). The complete variable domain, with remaining parts taken from reference TRBV7-9 and TRBJ1-5, reads DTGVSQNPRHKITKRGQNVTFRCDPISEHNRLYWYRQTLGQGPEFLTYFQNEAQLEKSRLLSDRFSAERPKGSFSTLEIQRTEQGDSAMYLCASSREGGGQPQHFGDGTRLSIL.

This chain links TRBV9 with TRBJ2-1; D possibly matches TRBD1 or TRBD2 (5 bases each). Trimming took 2 bases from V and 2 from J, leaving 11 bases between them. Germline loops: CDR1 SGDLS, CDR2 YYNGEE. The CDR3 extends over 15 amino acids. CDR3 loop: CASSVTGTPYNEQFF. For the CDR3, the DNA is TGTGCCAGCAGCGTGACCGGGACCCCCTACAATGAGCAGTTCTTC.

This clonotype has only a few counts. This rearrangement joins TRBV6-2 or TRBV6-3 to TRBJ2-7, with 8 bases lining up with TRBD1. CDR3 length: 14 residues. Germline V CDR1 and CDR2: MNHEY, SVGEGT. Trimming at V came to 6 bases and at J to 6 bases, leaving 10 bases not matched to a gene. CDR3 protein: CASRDSSTGAEQYF. In DNA, the CDR3 is TGTGCCAGCAGGGATTCATCGACAGGGGCCGAGCAGTACTTC.

There are a few counts of this clonotype. The chain couples TRBV27 to TRBJ2-5, with D perhaps TRBD1 (5 bases). The J call is doubtful: the DNA matches TRBJ2-7 better. Germline assignment: CDR1 MNHEY and CDR2 SMNVEV (reference sequence). The CDR3 has 13 residues. CDR3 DNA sequence: TGTGCCAGCAACCAGGGTGGTGCCTACGAGCAGTACTTC. It yields the protein CASNQGGAYEQYF.

Only a few counts were recorded for this clonotype. This chain joins TRBV6-1 and TRBJ2-3; the D is unclear. Germline V gene lookup returns CDR1 MNHNS and CDR2 SASEGT. This CDR3 is built from 15 residues. With 2 bases removed from V and 1 base from J, the gap between germline ends came to 10 bases. The CDR3 sequence is CASSERVAGTDTQYF. CDR3 nucleotide sequence: TGTGCCAGCAGTGAACGGGTAGCCGGCACAGATACGCAGTATTTT.

The chain recombines TRBV3-1 with TRBJ1-2, with 8 nucleotides matching TRBD1. The germline V gene encodes CDR1 LGHDT and CDR2 YNNKEL (reference sequence). This CDR3 has 16 residues. Trimming cost V 4 bases and J 2 bases; bases outside gene matches: 9. For the CDR3, the DNA is TGTGCCAGCAGCCCCAGGGAGGACAGGGCCAACTATGGCTACACCTTC. This codes for CASSPREDRANYGYTF.

This clonotype was picked up a small number of times. The rearrangement joins TRBV20-1 to TRBJ1-5, with unresolved D. Trimming removed 5 bases from V and 3 bases from J, with 11 bases in between. Germline CDR1 DFQATT, CDR2 SNEGSKA (reference sequence). The CDR3 has 13 residues. Written as DNA, the CDR3 is TGCAGTGCTCAGAGAATCTTCAATCAGCCCCAGCATTTT. It codes for CSAQRIFNQPQHF.

The rearrangement joins TRBV5-4 to TRBJ2-3, with no clear D. The CDR3 runs to 15 residues. The V and J ends lost 0 bases and 2 bases respectively, with 10 bases between them. Germline CDR1 is SGHNT and CDR2 is YYREEE (reference sequence). In DNA, the CDR3 is TGTGCCAGCAGCTTGGACAGTGGGCTCACAGATACGCAGTATTTT. Translating it yields CASSLDSGLTDTQYF.

The chain carries TRBV5-1 and TRBJ2-5; D is ambiguous. Trimming pared 1 base from V and 4 bases from J, leaving 5 bases between. The CDR3 has 12 residues. The germline V gene has CDR1 SGHRS and CDR2 YFSETQ. The CDR3 reads CASSLPRETQYF. CDR3 sequence (DNA): TGCGCCAGCAGCTTGCCACGAGAGACCCAGTACTTC.

This clonotype has just a few counts. The V call is TRBV2, the J call TRBJ2-7; a possible D gene is TRBD1 (6 bases). This CDR3 region has 13 residues. Trimming left V 8 bases short and J 2 bases short, with 13 bases between. CDR1 is SNHLY and CDR2 is FYNNEI in the germline V gene. CDR3 sequence (DNA): TGTGCCAGCTGGGAAACAGGGCCCTACGAGCAGTACTTC. Its translation: CASWETGPYEQYF.

V is TRBV12-3 or TRBV12-4 and J is TRBJ2-3, with unresolved D. This CDR3 has 15 amino acids. Trimming pared 4 bases from V and 0 bases from J, leaving 11 bases between. CDR3 nucleotide sequence: TGTGCCAGCAGTTCGCAGGAGACTAGCACAGATACGCAGTATTTT. Amino acid sequence: CASSSQETSTDTQYF.

The chain is built from TRBV4-3 and TRBJ2-3; 10 bases fit TRBD1. The CDR3 sequence is 17 residues long. Germline V gene data show CDR1 as LGHNA and CDR2 as YSLEER. V was clipped by 1 base and J by 1 base; unmatched bases: 5. Here the CDR3 reads CASSQGVGTGGTDTQYF. As DNA, the CDR3 is TGCGCCAGCAGCCAAGGGGTTGGGACAGGGGGCACAGATACGCAGTATTTT.

The chain uses TRBV29-1 and TRBJ2-1; D possibly uses TRBD1 or TRBD2 (6 bases each). V was pared by 4 bases and J by 4 bases, with 14 bases between. Germline values: CDR1 SQVTM, CDR2 ANQGSEA. The CDR3 totals 14 residues. The CDR3 sequence is CSVARVGGYNEQFF. In DNA form, the CDR3 reads TGCAGCGTTGCGAGGGTAGGGGGGTACAATGAGCAGTTCTTC.

The chain has TRBV20-1 and TRBJ1-2; 9 nucleotides line up with TRBD1. There are 13 residues in the CDR3. V was pared by 6 bases and J by 7 bases, with 9 bases of the junction left unmatched. Germline V lookup: CDR1 DFQATT, CDR2 SNEGSKA (reference sequence). In DNA, the CDR3 is TGCAGTGCGGCACCGGGACAGGGTATTGGCTACACCTTC. Translation gives CSAAPGQGIGYTF.

This clonotype was counted many times. The V gene is TRBV27, the J gene TRBJ2-7, with 7 bases aligning to TRBD2. The germline V gene has CDR1 MNHEY and CDR2 SMNVEV (reference sequence). The CDR3 spans 17 residues. Unmatched junction bases numbered 14, after V lost 6 bases and J lost 0 bases. CDR3 coding DNA: TGTGCCAGCAGCTTGAGGCCTCGGCGGGGGAGCTCCTACGAGCAGTACTTC. This codes for CASSLRPRRGSSYEQYF.

Remarks on this clonotype: At one of its ends the junction is not consistent with the germline gene, which may arise from a read error. In DNA form, the CDR3 reads TGTGCCAGCAGTTCCCTGACTTGGGGTAACTATGGCTACGCCTTC. This translates into CASSSLTWGNYGYAF. This sequence joins TRBV12-3 or TRBV12-4 and TRBJ1-2, with D unclear. This CDR3 spans 15 amino acids.

This clonotype was observed at least ten times. J is TRBJ2-3 and V is TRBV12-3 or TRBV12-4; 9 nucleotides match TRBD2. The CDR3 has 16 residues. With V trimmed by 5 bases and J by 0 bases, 6 bases remained unmatched. The CDR3 coding sequence is TGTGCCAGCAGTCCCGCGGGAGGGTCTAGCACAGATACGCAGTATTTT. Translated, it gives CASSPAGGSSTDTQYF.

This chain connects TRBV3-1 to TRBJ2-2, with 7 bases matching TRBD1. The germline V gene encodes CDR1 LGHDT and CDR2 YNNKEL (reference sequence). The CDR3 is 16 amino acids. After removal of 4 bases from V and 0 bases from J, the junction contained 5 bases not matched to a gene. CDR3: CASSPYRGSNTGELFF. The CDR3 bases are TGTGCCAGCAGCCCTTACAGGGGTTCGAACACCGGGGAGCTGTTTTTT.